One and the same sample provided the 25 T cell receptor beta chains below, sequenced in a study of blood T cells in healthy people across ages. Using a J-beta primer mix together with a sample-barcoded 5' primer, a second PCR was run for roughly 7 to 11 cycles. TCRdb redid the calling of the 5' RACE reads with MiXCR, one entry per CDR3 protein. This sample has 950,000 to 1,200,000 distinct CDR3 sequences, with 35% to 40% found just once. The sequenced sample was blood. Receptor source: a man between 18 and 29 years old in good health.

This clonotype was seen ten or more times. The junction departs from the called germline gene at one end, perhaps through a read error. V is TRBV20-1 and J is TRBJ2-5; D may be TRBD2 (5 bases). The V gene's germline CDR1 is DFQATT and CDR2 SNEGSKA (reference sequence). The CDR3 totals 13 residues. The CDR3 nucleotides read TGCAGTGCGAGAGACGCGGGCTCAGAGACCCAGTACTTC. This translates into CSARDAGSETQYF.

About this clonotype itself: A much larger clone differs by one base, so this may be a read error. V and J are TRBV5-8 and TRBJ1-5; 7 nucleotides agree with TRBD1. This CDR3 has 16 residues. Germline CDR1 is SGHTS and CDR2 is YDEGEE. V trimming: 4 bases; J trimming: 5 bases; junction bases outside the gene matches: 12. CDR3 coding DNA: TGTGCCAGCAGCCCTGGGGAGACAGGGCTCCATCAGCCCCAGCATTTT. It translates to CASSPGETGLHQPQHF.

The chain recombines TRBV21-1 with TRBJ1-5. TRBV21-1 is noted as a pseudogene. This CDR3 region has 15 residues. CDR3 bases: TGTGCCAGCAGCAAGGGAGGGATCAGCAATCAGCCCCAGCATTTT. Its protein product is CASSKGGISNQPQHF.

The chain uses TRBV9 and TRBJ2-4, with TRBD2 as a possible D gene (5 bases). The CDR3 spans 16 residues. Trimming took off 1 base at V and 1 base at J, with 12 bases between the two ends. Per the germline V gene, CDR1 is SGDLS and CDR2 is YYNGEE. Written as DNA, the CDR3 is TGTGCCAGCAGCGTAACCCCCGGGATTGCCAAAAACATTCAGTACTTC. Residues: CASSVTPGIAKNIQYF.

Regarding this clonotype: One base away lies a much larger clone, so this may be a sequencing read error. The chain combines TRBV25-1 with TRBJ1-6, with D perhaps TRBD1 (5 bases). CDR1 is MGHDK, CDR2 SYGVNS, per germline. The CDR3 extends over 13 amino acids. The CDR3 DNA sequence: TGTACCAGCAGGACACGAGAAAATTCACCCCTCCACTTT. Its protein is CTSRTRENSPLHF.

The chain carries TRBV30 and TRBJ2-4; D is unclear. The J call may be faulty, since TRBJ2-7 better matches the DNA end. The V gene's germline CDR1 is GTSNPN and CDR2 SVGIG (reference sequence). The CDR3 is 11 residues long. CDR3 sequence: CAWSPNYEQYF. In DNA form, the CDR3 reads TGTGCCTGGAGTCCTAACTACGAGCAGTACTTC.

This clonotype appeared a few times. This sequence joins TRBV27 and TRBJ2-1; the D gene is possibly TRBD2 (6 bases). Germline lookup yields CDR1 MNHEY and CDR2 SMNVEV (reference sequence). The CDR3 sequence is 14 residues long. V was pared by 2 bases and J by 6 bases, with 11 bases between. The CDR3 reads CASSLRGLGNEQFF. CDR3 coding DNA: TGTGCCAGCAGTTTACGGGGGTTGGGCAATGAGCAGTTCTTC.

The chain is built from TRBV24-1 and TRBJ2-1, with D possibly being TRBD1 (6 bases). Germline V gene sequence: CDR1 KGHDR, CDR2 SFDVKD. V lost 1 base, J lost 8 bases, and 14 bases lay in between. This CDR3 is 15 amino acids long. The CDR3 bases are TGTGCCACCAGTGATTTTTCAGGGGCGCGGGATGAGCAGTTCTTC. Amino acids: CATSDFSGARDEQFF.

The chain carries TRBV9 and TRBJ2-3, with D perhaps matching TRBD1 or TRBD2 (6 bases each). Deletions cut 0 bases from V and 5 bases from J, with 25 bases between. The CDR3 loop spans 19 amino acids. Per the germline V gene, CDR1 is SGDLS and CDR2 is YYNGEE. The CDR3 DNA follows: TGTGCCAGCAGCGTAGGCCTTTCAGGGGCTAGCGTCGTGGAAGATACGCAGTATTTT. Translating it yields CASSVGLSGASVVEDTQYF.

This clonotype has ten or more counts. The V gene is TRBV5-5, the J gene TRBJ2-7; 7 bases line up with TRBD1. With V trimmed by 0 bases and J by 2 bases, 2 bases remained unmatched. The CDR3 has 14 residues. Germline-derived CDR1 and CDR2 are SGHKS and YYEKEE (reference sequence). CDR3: CASSLETGTYEQYF. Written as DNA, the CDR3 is TGTGCCAGCAGCTTGGAGACAGGGACCTACGAGCAGTACTTC.

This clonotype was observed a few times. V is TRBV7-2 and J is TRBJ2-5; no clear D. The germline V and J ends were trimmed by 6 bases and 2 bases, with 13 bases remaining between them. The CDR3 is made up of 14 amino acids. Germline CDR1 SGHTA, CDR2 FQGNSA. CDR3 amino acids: CASRSGPSQETQYF. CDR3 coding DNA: TGTGCCAGCAGGTCTGGGCCATCACAAGAGACCCAGTACTTC. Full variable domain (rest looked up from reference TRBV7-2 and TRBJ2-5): GAGVSQSPSNKVTEKGKDVELRCDPISGHTALYWYRQSLGQGLEFLIYFQGNSAPDKSGLPSDRFSAERTGGSVSTLTIQRTQQEDSAVYLCASRSGPSQETQYFGPGTRLLVL.

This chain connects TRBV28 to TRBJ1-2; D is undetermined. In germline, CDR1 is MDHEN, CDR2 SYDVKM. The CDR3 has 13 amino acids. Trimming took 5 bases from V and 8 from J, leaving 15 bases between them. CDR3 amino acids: CASSGRPLVGYTF. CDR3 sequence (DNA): TGTGCCAGCAGTGGTAGGCCCCTGGTAGGCTACACCTTC.

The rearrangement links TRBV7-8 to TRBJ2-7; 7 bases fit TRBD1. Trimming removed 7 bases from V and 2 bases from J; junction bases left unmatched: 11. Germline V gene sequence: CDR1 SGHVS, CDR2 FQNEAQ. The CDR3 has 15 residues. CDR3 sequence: CASKLGRDRPYEQYF. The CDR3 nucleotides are TGTGCCAGCAAATTGGGAAGGGACAGACCCTACGAGCAGTACTTC.

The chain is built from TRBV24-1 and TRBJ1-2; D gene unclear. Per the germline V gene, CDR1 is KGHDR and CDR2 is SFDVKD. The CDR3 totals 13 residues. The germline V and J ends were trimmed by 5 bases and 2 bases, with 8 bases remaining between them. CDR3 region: CATSGHGNYGYTF. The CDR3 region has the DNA TGTGCCACCAGTGGGCACGGAAACTATGGCTACACCTTC.

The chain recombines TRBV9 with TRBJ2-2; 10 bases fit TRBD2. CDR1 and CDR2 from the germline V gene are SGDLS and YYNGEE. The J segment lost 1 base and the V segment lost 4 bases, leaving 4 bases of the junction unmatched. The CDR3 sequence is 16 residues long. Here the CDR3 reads CASSSRLAGNTGELFF. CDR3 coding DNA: TGTGCCAGCAGCTCTAGACTAGCGGGGAACACCGGGGAGCTGTTTTTT.

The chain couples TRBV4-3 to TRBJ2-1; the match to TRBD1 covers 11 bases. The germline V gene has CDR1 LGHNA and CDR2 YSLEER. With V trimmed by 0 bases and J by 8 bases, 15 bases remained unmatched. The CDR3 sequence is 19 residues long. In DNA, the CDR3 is TGCGCCAGCAGCCAAGAGAAGGGGTTTGGACAGGGGGCATTCGATGAGCAGTTCTTC. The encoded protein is CASSQEKGFGQGAFDEQFF.

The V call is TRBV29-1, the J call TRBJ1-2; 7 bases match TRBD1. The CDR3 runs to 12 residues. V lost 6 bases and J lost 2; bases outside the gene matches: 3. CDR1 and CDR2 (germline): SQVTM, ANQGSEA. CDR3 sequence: CSVPDRNYGYTF. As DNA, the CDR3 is TGCAGCGTACCGGACAGGAACTATGGCTACACCTTC.

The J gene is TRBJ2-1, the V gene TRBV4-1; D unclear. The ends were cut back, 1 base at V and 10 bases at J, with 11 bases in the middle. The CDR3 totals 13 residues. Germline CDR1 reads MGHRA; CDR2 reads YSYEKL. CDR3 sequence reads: CASSQVISQEQFF. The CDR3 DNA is TGCGCCAGCAGCCAAGTCATCAGCCAAGAGCAGTTCTTC.

The CDR3 reads CSVAQGINQPQHF. DNA of the CDR3: TGCAGCGTGGCACAGGGAATCAATCAGCCCCAGCATTTT. The V and J genes are TRBV29-1 and TRBJ1-5, with D perhaps matching TRBD1 (6 bases). Trimming removed 6 bases at V and 3 bases at J, with 12 bases between. Germline values: CDR1 SQVTM, CDR2 ANQGSEA. The CDR3 is 13 residues long.

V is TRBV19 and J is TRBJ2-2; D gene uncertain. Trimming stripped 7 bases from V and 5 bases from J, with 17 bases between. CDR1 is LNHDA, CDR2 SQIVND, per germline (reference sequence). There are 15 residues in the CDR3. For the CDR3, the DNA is TGTGCCAGTACGAGGACGAGGCAAGAGACCGGGGAGCTGTTTTTT. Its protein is CASTRTRQETGELFF.

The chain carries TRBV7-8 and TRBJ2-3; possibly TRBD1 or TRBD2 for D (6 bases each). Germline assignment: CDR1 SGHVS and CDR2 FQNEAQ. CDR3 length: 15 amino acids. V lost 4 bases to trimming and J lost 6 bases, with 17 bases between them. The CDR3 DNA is TGTGCCAGCAGCTCTGGGGGGCCTGTTTACGATACGCAGTATTTT. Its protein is CASSSGGPVYDTQYF.

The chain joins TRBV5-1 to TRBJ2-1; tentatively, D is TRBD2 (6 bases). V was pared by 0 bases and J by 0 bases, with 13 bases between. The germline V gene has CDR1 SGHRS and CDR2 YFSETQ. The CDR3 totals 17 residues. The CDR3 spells CASSLAFGAGSYNEQFF. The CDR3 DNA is TGCGCCAGCAGCTTGGCCTTTGGAGCGGGCTCCTACAATGAGCAGTTCTTC.

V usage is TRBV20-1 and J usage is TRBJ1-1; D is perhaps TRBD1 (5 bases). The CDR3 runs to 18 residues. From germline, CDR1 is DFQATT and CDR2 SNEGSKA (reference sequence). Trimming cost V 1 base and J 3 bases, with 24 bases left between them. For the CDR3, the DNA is TGCAGTGCTAGAGGCATAACCGCGGGGGGTAGTAGGGACACTGAAGCTTTCTTT. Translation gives CSARGITAGGSRDTEAFF.

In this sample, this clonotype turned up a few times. CDR3 nucleotides: TGTGCCAGCAGTAAAACAGGGCTTGCTTCCTACGAGCAGTACTTC. Encoded protein: CASSKTGLASYEQYF. The chain recombines TRBV12-3 or TRBV12-4 with TRBJ2-7, with a tentative D call TRBD1 (6 bases). The CDR3 is 15 amino acids. V dropped 5 bases and J dropped 1 base, with 15 bases sitting between them.

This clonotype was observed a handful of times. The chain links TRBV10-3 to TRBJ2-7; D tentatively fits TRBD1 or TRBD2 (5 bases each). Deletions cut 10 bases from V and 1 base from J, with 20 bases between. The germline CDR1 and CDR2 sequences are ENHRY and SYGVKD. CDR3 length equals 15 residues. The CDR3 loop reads CATTPGTLLSYEQYF. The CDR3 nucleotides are TGTGCCACCACCCCAGGGACGTTACTTTCCTACGAGCAGTACTTC.